Reported below is one T cell receptor (beta chain). In the authors' workflow: Scientists estimated how many nucleated cells there were by amplifying reference gene primers. Profiling relied on immunoSEQ multiplex PCR, and the TCRdb table lists in-frame clones only, not all of them. V and J calls plus clone size are reproduced from that table; the DNA served to infer D and trimming. The data contain a few hundred thousand clones, 85% of them seen just once; the ten biggest clones take up 3.5% to 4%. From germline, CDR1 is MDHEN and CDR2 SYDVKM. The CDR3 is made up of 13 amino acids. V lost 2 bases to trimming and J lost 2 bases, with 6 bases between them. The sample belongs to a study of blood T cell repertoires in COVID-19. Across the whole study: Whether acute or convalescent, the COVID-19 samples came from the United States, Italy and Spain. PBMCs, B-cell-depleted T cells, or T cells provided the cDNA or gDNA that made up the material.

The TCR was taken from a woman between 18 and 29 years old with acute or convalescent COVID-19. The chain is built from TRBV28 and TRBJ1-2; no clear D gene. Sequences were obtained from peripheral blood. As DNA, the CDR3 is TGTGCCAGCAGTTTAAAGAGGAACTATGGCTACACCTTC. Its protein is CASSLKRNYGYTF.